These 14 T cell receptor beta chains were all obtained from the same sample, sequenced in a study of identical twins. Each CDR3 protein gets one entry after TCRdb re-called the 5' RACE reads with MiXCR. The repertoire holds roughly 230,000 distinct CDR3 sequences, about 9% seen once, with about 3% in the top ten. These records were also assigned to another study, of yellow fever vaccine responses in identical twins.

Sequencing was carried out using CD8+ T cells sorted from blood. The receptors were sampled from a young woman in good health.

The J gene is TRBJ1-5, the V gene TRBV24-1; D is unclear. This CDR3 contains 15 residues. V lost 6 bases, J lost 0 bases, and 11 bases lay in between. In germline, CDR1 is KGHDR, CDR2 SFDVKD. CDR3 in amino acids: CATSSSTDSNQPQHF. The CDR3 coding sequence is TGTGCCACCAGTTCATCAACTGATAGCAATCAGCCCCAGCATTTT.

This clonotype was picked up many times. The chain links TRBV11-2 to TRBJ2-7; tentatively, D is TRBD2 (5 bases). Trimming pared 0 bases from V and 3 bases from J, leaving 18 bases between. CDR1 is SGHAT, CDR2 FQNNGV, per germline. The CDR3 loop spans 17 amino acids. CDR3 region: CASSLEFNLAGSYEQYF. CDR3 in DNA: TGTGCCAGCAGCTTAGAATTTAACTTGGCGGGTAGCTACGAGCAGTACTTC. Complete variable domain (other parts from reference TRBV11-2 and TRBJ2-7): EAGVAQSPRYKIIEKRQSVAFWCNPISGHATLYWYQQILGQGPKLLIQFQNNGVVDDSQLPKDRFSAERLKGVDSTLKIQPAKLEDSAVYLCASSLEFNLAGSYEQYFGPGTRLTVT.

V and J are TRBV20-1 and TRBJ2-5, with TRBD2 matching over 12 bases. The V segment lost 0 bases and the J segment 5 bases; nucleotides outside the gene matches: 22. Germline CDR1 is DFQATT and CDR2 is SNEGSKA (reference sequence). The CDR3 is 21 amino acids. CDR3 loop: CSARDQASDGLAGGPGETQYF. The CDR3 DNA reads TGCAGTGCTAGAGATCAAGCCTCTGACGGGCTAGCGGGGGGGCCCGGGGAGACCCAGTACTTC.

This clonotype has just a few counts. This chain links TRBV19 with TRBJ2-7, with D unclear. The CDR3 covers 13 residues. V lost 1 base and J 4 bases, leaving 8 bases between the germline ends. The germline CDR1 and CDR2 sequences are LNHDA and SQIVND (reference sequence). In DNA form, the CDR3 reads TGTGCCAGTAGTATAGGCGACGGTTACGAGCAGTACTTC. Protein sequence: CASSIGDGYEQYF.

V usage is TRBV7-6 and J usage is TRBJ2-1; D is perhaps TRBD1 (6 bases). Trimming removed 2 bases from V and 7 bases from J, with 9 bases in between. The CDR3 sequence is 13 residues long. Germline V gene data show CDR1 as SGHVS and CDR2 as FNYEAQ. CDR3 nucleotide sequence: TGTGCCAGCAGCTTAAATCAGGGGAATGAGCAGTTCTTC. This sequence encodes CASSLNQGNEQFF.

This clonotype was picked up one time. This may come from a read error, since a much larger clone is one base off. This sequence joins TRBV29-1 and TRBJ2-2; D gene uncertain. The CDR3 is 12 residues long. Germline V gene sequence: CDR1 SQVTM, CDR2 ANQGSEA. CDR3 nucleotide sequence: TGCAGCGGTGAATCCGGGTCCGGGGAGCTGTTTTTT. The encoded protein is CSGESGSGELFF.

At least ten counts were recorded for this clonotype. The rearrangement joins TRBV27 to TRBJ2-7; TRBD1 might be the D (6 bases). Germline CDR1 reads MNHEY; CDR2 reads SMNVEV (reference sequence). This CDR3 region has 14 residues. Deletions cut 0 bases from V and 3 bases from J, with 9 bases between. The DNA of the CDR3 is TGTGCCAGCAGTTTATCGTCGGACAGCTACGAGCAGTACTTC. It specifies CASSLSSDSYEQYF.

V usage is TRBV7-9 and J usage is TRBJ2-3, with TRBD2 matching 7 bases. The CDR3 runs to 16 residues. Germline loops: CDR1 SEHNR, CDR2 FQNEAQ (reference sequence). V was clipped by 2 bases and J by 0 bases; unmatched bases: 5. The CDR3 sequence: CASSLIAGESTDTQYF. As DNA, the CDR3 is TGTGCCAGCAGCTTAATAGCGGGTGAGAGCACAGATACGCAGTATTTT.

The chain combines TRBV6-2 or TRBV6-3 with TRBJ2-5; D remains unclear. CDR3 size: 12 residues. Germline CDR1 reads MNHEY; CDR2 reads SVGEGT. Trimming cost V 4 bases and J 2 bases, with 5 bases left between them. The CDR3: CASSFIQETQYF. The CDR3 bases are TGTGCCAGCAGTTTCATTCAAGAGACCCAGTACTTC.

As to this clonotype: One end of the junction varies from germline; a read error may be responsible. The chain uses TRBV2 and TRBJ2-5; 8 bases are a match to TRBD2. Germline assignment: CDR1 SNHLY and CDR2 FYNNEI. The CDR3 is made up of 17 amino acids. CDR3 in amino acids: CASSDQGSGVHQESQYF. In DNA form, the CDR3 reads TGTGCCAGCAGTGATCAGGGTAGCGGGGTCCACCAAGAGTCCCAGTACTTC.

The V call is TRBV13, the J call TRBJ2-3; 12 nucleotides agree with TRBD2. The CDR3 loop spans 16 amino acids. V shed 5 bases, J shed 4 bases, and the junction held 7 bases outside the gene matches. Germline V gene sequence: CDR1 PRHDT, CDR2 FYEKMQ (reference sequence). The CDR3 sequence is CASSLPSSGRADTQYF. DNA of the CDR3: TGTGCCAGCAGCCTCCCCTCTAGCGGGAGGGCAGATACGCAGTATTTT.

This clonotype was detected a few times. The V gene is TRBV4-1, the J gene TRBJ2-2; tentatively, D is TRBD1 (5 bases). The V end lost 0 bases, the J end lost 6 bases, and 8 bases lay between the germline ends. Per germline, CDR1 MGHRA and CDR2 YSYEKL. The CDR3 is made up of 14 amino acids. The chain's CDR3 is CASSQELGAGELFF. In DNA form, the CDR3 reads TGCGCCAGCAGCCAAGAGCTAGGGGCCGGGGAGCTGTTTTTT.

The DNA for the CDR3 is TGTACCTTCAGTTCGGGACTAGCGGGCCTTAGCTCCTACAATGAGCAGTTCTTC. It specifies CTFSSGLAGLSSYNEQFF. J is TRBJ2-1 and V is TRBV12-3 or TRBV12-4; 12 nucleotides line up with TRBD2. The CDR3 has 18 residues.

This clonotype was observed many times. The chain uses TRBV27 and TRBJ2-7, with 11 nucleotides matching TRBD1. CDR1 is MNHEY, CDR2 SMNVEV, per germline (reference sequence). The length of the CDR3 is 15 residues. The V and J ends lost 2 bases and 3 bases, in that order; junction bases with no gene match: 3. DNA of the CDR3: TGTGCCAGCAGTTTAGCCGGGACAGGGGGCTACGAGCAGTACTTC. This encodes CASSLAGTGGYEQYF.